This T cell receptor (beta chain) appears in the sequencing data of a study of cytomegalovirus exposure and HLA in healthy donors. Overall study results and limits: A cluster of highly shared sequence variants was likely a sequencing artifact. In vitro experiments confirmed that a few CMV-associated chains were specific for CMV antigens.

PCR was performed using 60 Vbeta and 13 Jbeta primers. Authors' methods: Counted up in a later analysis, unique TCR beta chains came to some 80 million, with some 11 million shared. The method was immunoSEQ multiplex PCR; TCRdb's version includes in-frame clones alone and lacks a portion of them. V, J and clone size are those of that table, while D and trimming were read from the DNA. This repertoire shows some 150,000 clones, around three quarters found once; its top ten account for under 2.5%. Concerning this clone itself: The antigen remains undetermined.

V was clipped by 6 bases and J by 3 bases, with 18 bases between them. This CDR3 has 15 residues. CDR1 is KGHSH and CDR2 is LQKENI in the germline V gene. Sequenced sample: PBMCs. The sequence came from a man aged 35 to 55 in good health and CMV-seronegative. This chain uses TRBV18 with TRBJ2-7; TRBD2 might be the D (6 bases). CDR3 in DNA: TGTGCCAGCTCGGGGGGATCCGACACCCTCTACGAGCAGTACTTC. This gives the protein CASSGGSDTLYEQYF.